This TCR beta chain was profiled in a study of blood T cell repertoires in COVID-19. Turning to the study itself: COVID-19 samples from acute and convalescent phases originated in the United States, Italy and Spain. PBMCs, B-cell-depleted T cells, or T cells provided the cDNA or gDNA that made up the material.

This CDR3 has 13 amino acids. Germline CDR1 reads KGHSH; CDR2 reads LQKENI. Between the trimmed V and J ends, which lost 2 bases and 8 bases, there was a span of 9 bases. Per the original data handling: The authors estimated nucleated cell counts from reference gene primer amplification. Profiling relied on immunoSEQ multiplex PCR, and the TCRdb table lists in-frame clones only, not all of them. That table gives V, J and clone size, and the DNA gave D and trimming. The table lists 150,000 to 200,000 clones, more than 75% of them singletons. The chain employs TRBV18 and TRBJ1-4; D is undetermined. Sequenced input: peripheral blood. This receptor was obtained from a man younger than 35 with acute or convalescent COVID-19. As DNA, the CDR3 is TGTGCCAGCTCACCAACATTGGAGGAAAAACTGTTTTTT. Translating gives CASSPTLEEKLFF.